These T cell receptor beta chains were read from a single sample in a study of PD-L1 blockade in urothelial cancer. TCRdb's table, derived via immunoSEQ multiplex PCR, lists solely in-frame clones and lacks some. The sample consists of 50,000 or so clones, around 85% of them appearing once. Material: PBMCs, obtained around atezolizumab (anti-PD-L1) treatment. The receptors derive from a man in his fifties with urothelial cancer. Each CDR3 is given with its conserved first and last residue. D genes are given only for firm matches. Not all rows give a size; the values are once, few, many and, for expanded clones, a class.

cdr3_nt	cdr3_aa	j_call	v_call	d_call	clone_size
TGTGCCACCACGTTTAGGATAGCGGGAGAGACCCAGTACTTC	CATTFRIAGETQYF	TRBJ2-5	TRBV15	TRBD2	-
TGTGCCAGTAGTAAAAGGGACAGGGTAGATTATGGCTACACCTTC	CASSKRDRVDYGYTF	TRBJ1-2	TRBV19	TRBD1	-
TGTGCCTGGAGTGGACAGGGAGGCCGGGCTGGGCAGTACTTC	CAWSGQGGRAGQYF	TRBJ2-7	TRBV30	-	-
TGTGCCAGCAGCTTGGGGACAGCCGTACAAGAGACCCAGTACTTC	CASSLGTAVQETQYF	TRBJ2-5	TRBV5-4	-	-
TGTGCCTGGACAGCGGGAATAACGAATACGCAGTATTTT	CAWTAGITNTQYF	TRBJ2-3	TRBV30	TRBD2	-
TGCGCCAGCAGCTTGGTACCTAGCGGGGGGGCCGCCTACGAGCAGTACTTC	CASSLVPSGGAAYEQYF	TRBJ2-7	TRBV5-1	TRBD2	-
TGTGCCAGCAGCGCCGCTGCGGGGGGGAGCACAGATACGCAGTATTTT	CASSAAAGGSTDTQYF	TRBJ2-3	TRBV5-4	TRBD2	-
TGCAGCGCCCGGGGGTTGAACTATGGCTACACCTTC	CSARGLNYGYTF	TRBJ1-2	TRBV29-1	-	-
TGTGCCAGCAGAGCCCGGGCGAACACCGGGGAGCTGTTTTTT	CASRARANTGELFF	TRBJ2-2	TRBV6-4	-	-
TGTGCCAGCAGCAAAAGACAGGGGGCCTCCTACAATGAGCAGTTCTTC	CASSKRQGASYNEQFF	TRBJ2-1	TRBV11-2	TRBD1	-
TGTGCCTGGAGACGCCAGGGGGAAAGCTATGGCTACACCTTC	CAWRRQGESYGYTF	TRBJ1-2	TRBV30	TRBD1	-
TGTGCCAGCAGCTTGGCCTACGACAGGGGTGGCTACACCTTC	CASSLAYDRGGYTF	TRBJ1-2	TRBV5-6	TRBD1	-
TGCGCCAGCAGCCGGACTTCACAAGAGACCCAGTACTTC	CASSRTSQETQYF	TRBJ2-5	TRBV10-1	-	once
TGTGCCAGCAGCGATAGGGGCAGGGCCAGCGAGCAGTACTTC	CASSDRGRASEQYF	TRBJ2-7	TRBV7-2	-	-
TGTGCCAGTAGTAGAGGGACAGGGGGCTCCTACGAGCAGTACTTC	CASSRGTGGSYEQYF	TRBJ2-7	TRBV19	TRBD1	-
TGTGCCAGCAGCCCCGGGACTAGCGGGCCCGTAAGCACAGATACGCAGTATTTT	CASSPGTSGPVSTDTQYF	TRBJ2-3	TRBV7-7	TRBD2	once
TGTGCCAGCAGTTTAGCCAGGGCAATGGGGCAAGAGACCCAGTACTTC	CASSLARAMGQETQYF	TRBJ2-5	TRBV28	-	-
TGTGCCAGCAGTGCCAGACAGGGCAAATGGGAAAAACTGTTTTTT	CASSARQGKWEKLFF	TRBJ1-4	TRBV25-1	TRBD1	-
TGTGCCAGCAGCTTAACGACTAGCGGGGAGCAGTACTTC	CASSLTTSGEQYF	TRBJ2-7	TRBV7-3	TRBD2	-
TGCGCCAGCAGTGAGTACACAGGGCGGCGTCAGTACTTC	CASSEYTGRRQYF	TRBJ2-7	TRBV10-1	-	-
TGCAGCGTTGAGGGTAATGAGGTCCTTATGAACACTGAAGCTTTCTTT	CSVEGNEVLMNTEAFF	TRBJ1-1	TRBV29-1	-	-
TGTGCCAGCAGCCCTCGGGACAGGGGGTACGAGCAGTACTTC	CASSPRDRGYEQYF	TRBJ2-7	TRBV7-9	TRBD1	-
TGTGCCAGTAGTATAGGTCTAAGTCCCTACAATGAGCAGTTCTTC	CASSIGLSPYNEQFF	TRBJ2-1	TRBV19	-	-
TGTGCCAGCAGCCCCCGACAGGGATCCTACGAGCAGTACTTC	CASSPRQGSYEQYF	TRBJ2-7	TRBV7-9	TRBD1	-
TGTGCCAGCAGTCTGTCGGACAGGGGGCGTAATGGCTACACCTTC	CASSLSDRGRNGYTF	TRBJ1-2	TRBV6-5	TRBD1	-
TGTGCCGGCAGCGTACTTCTAGCGGGAGACGAGCAGTACTTC	CAGSVLLAGDEQYF	TRBJ2-7	TRBV9	TRBD2	-
TGTGCCAGCAGGGACAGGCCTTCCTACGAGCAGTACTTC	CASRDRPSYEQYF	TRBJ2-7	TRBV2	TRBD1	-
TGCGCCAGCAGTGAAGAGACTAGCGGGAGGGCCCCACTTAAATACAATGAGCAGTTCTTC	CASSEETSGRAPLKYNEQFF	TRBJ2-1	TRBV10-2	TRBD2	-
TGTGCCAGTAGTGGACAGCTTTCCGGCTATGGCTACACCTTC	CASSGQLSGYGYTF	TRBJ1-2	TRBV19	-	-
TGTGCCAGCAGCCTCTGGGAGGCAGGGATAGGCTACACCTTC	CASSLWEAGIGYTF	TRBJ1-2	TRBV7-9	-	-
TGTGCCAGTAGTCTCAGCGGGACTAGCGGCCCCTCACGCAATGAGCAGTTCTTC	CASSLSGTSGPSRNEQFF	TRBJ2-1	TRBV19	TRBD2	-
TGTGCCAGCAGCTCTGGGACAGGGGGGGCACGAGATACGCAGTATTTT	CASSSGTGGARDTQYF	TRBJ2-3	TRBV28	TRBD1	-
TGTGCCAGCAGCGCCTCACAAACCGGGGAGCTGTTTTTT	CASSASQTGELFF	TRBJ2-2	TRBV7-3	-	-
TGTGCCAGCAGTCCCCGACAGGGAATGGGCTACACCTTC	CASSPRQGMGYTF	TRBJ1-2	TRBV6-5	TRBD1	-
TGTGCCAGCAGACCACTAGCGGGCGGCTACAATGAGCAGTTCTTC	CASRPLAGGYNEQFF	TRBJ2-1	TRBV11-2	TRBD2	-
TGTGCCAGCAGCCTCGGTCGAGGGGGCAGGGTTAATGAAAAACTGTTTTTT	CASSLGRGGRVNEKLFF	TRBJ1-4	TRBV5-5	TRBD1	-
TGTGCCAGCAGCTGGACCGGGACAGGGAACTACGAGCAGTACTTC	CASSWTGTGNYEQYF	TRBJ2-7	TRBV7-8	TRBD1	-
TGCGCCAGCAGTGAGTCGCCAGGGGAGCTCTACGAGCAGTACTTC	CASSESPGELYEQYF	TRBJ2-7	TRBV10-1	-	-
TGTGCCTGGAAGAACACTTTCTTT	CAWKNTFF	TRBJ1-1	TRBV30	-	few
TGTGCCAGCAGTTGGGGGGATAGCAATCAGCCCCAGCATTTT	CASSWGDSNQPQHF	TRBJ1-5	TRBV5-8	-	-
TGCGCCAGCAGCCAAGGGGTAGCGGGGGGGCTCTACAATGAGCAGTTCTTC	CASSQGVAGGLYNEQFF	TRBJ2-1	TRBV4-1	TRBD2	-
TGTGCCAGCAGTCCCCTCCTAGCGGGAGGGTACGAGCAGTACTTC	CASSPLLAGGYEQYF	TRBJ2-7	TRBV27	TRBD2	-
TGCGCCAGCAGTGACGGATCCCGGACAGGCGGATACGAGCAGTACTTC	CASSDGSRTGGYEQYF	TRBJ2-7	TRBV10-1	TRBD1	-
TGTGCCAGCAGCGTAGTCGGTTTTGCTGGAAACACCATATATTTT	CASSVVGFAGNTIYF	TRBJ1-3	TRBV9	-	-
TGCGCCAGCAGCTTGTTAGGACAGTCTAATGAAAAACTGTTTTTT	CASSLLGQSNEKLFF	TRBJ1-4	TRBV5-1	-	-
TGTGCCAGCAGCTCCGGTCGTAATTCACCCCTCCACTTT	CASSSGRNSPLHF	TRBJ1-6	TRBV5-6	-	few
TGTGCCAGCAGTTACTCGAGGCGCGATGAAGCTTTCTTT	CASSYSRRDEAFF	TRBJ1-1	TRBV6-5	-	-
TGTGCCAGCAGCGTAGGGACTAGCTACGAGCAGTACTTC	CASSVGTSYEQYF	TRBJ2-7	TRBV9	TRBD2	-
TGTGCCAGCAGCCAAGATCGCAGCGTTTATAGCAATCAGCCCCAGCATTTT	CASSQDRSVYSNQPQHF	TRBJ1-5	TRBV14	-	-
TGTGCCAGCAGTTTCGCTAGCGGGAGAGAGACCCAGTACTTC	CASSFASGRETQYF	TRBJ2-5	TRBV28	TRBD2	-
TGTGCCAGCAGCTCAGCAGGGGGCGAGAAAGGAAAACTGTTTTTT	CASSSAGGEKGKLFF	TRBJ1-4	TRBV5-6	TRBD1	-
TGTGCCAGCAGCCGGCGGGGTATTGCAGATACGCAGTATTTT	CASSRRGIADTQYF	TRBJ2-3	TRBV11-3	-	-
TGTGCCAGCAGCTTACTGACAGATACGCAGTATTTT	CASSLLTDTQYF	TRBJ2-3	TRBV7-2	-	few
TGTGCCAGCAGCTTAGGGTCAGGGGACGAGACCCAGTACTTC	CASSLGSGDETQYF	TRBJ2-5	TRBV7-6	-	-
TGTGCCAGCAGCTACAGGCAGCCCCAGCATTTT	CASSYRQPQHF	TRBJ1-5	TRBV5-8	-	-
TGTGCCAGCTCACCCCTAGCGGGAAACACCGGGGAGCTGTTTTTT	CASSPLAGNTGELFF	TRBJ2-2	TRBV18	TRBD2	-
TGTGCCAGCAGTTCACCTACCTACGAGCAGTACTTC	CASSSPTYEQYF	TRBJ2-7	TRBV6-5	-	-
TGTGCCAGCAGCTTCGGACTAGCGGGAGCCCCGGGCACCGGGGAGCTGTTTTTT	CASSFGLAGAPGTGELFF	TRBJ2-2	TRBV7-2	TRBD2	-
TGTGCCTGGATACTAGCGGGCACGGAGTTCTTC	CAWILAGTEFF	TRBJ2-1	TRBV30	TRBD2	-
TGTGCCAGCAGCGTAGGTCCGCCGGGAGAGCAGTACTTC	CASSVGPPGEQYF	TRBJ2-7	TRBV9	-	-